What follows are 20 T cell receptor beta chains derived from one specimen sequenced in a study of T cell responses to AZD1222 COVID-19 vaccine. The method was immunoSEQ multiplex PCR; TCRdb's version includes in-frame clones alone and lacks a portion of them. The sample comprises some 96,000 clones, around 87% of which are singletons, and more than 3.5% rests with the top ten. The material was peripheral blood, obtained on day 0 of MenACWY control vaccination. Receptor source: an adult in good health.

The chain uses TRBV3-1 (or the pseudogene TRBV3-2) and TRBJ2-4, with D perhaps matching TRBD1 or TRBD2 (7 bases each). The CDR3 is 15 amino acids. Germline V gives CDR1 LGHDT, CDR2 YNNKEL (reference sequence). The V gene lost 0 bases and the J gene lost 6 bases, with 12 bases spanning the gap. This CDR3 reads CASSQDTGEGNIQYF. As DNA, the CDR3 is TGTGCCAGCAGCCAAGACACAGGGGAGGGAAACATTCAGTACTTC.

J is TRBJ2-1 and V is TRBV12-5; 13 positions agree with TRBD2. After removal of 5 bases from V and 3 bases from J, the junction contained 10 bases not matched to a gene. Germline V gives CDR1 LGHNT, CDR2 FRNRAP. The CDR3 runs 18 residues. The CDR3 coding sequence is TGTGCTAGTGGTCGGACTAGCGGGAGCCTCCAAGGCTACAATGAGCAGTTCTTC. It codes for CASGRTSGSLQGYNEQFF.

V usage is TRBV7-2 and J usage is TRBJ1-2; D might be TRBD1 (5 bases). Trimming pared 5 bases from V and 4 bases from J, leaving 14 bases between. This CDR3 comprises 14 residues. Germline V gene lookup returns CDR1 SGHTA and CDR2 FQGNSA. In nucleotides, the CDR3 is TGTGCCAGCAGCCCAAGGGGCCAGAGCTATGGCTACACCTTC. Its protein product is CASSPRGQSYGYTF.

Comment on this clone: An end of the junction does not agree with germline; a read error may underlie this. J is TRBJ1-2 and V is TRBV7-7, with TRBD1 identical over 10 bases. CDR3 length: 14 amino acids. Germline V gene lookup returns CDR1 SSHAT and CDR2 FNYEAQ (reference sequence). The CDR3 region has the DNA TGTGCTAGCAGCCCTGGGACAGGGGACCATGGCTACACCTTC. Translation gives CASSPGTGDHGYTF. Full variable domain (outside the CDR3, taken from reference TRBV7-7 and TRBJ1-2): GAGVSQSPRYKVTKRGQDVTLRCDPISSHATLYWYQQALGQGPEFLTYFNYEAQPDKSGLPSDRFSAERPEGSISTLTIQRTEQRDSAMYRCASSPGTGDHGYTFGSGTRLTVV.

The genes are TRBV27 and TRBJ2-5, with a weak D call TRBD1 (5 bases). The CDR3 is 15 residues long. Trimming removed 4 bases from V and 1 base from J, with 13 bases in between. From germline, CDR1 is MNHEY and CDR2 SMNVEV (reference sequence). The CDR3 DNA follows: TGTGCCAGCAGTTCCCCGACAGAAGGCCAAGAGACCCAGTACTTC. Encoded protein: CASSSPTEGQETQYF.

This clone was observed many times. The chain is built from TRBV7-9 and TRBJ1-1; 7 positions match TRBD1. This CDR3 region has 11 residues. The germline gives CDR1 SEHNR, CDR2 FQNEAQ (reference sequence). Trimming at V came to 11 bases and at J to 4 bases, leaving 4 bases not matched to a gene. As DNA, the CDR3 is TGTGCCCCAGGGGGGACCACTGAAGCTTTCTTT. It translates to CAPGGTTEAFF.

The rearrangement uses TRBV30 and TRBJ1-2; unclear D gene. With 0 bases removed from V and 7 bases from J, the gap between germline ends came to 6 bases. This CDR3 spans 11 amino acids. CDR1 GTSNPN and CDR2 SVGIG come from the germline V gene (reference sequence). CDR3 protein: CAWSVNPGYTF. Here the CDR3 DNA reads TGTGCCTGGAGTGTGAACCCTGGCTACACCTTC.

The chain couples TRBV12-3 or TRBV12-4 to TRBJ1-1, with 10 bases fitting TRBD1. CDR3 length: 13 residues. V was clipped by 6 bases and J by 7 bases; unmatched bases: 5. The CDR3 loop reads CASSPRDRGEAFF. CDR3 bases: TGTGCCAGCAGCCCCCGGGACAGGGGTGAAGCTTTCTTT.

The DNA for the CDR3 is TGCGCCAGCAGCTTGGACAGTTTGAACACTGAAGCTTTCTTT. Protein: CASSLDSLNTEAFF. The V and J genes are TRBV5-1 and TRBJ1-1, with D unclear. V lost 0 bases, J lost 0 bases, and 6 bases lay in between. Germline V gives CDR1 SGHRS, CDR2 YFSETQ. This CDR3 has 14 residues.

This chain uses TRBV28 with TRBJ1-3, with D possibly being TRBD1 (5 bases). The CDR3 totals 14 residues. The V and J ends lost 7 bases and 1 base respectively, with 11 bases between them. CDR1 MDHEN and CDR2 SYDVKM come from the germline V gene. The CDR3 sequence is CASTETASGNTIYF. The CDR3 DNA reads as TGTGCCAGCACCGAGACAGCTTCTGGAAACACCATATATTTT.

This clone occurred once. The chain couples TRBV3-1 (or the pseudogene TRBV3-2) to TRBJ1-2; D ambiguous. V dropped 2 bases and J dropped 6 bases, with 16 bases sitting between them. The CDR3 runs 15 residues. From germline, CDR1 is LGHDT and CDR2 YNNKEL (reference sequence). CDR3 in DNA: TGTGCCAGCAGCCAAACCCGACAAGCGTTACATGGCTACACCTTC. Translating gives CASSQTRQALHGYTF.

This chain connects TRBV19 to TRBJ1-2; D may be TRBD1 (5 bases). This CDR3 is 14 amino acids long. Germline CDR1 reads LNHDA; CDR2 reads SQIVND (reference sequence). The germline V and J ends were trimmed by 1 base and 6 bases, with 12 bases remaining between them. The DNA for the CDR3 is TGTGCCAGTAGTATAGCAGCCCCAGGGAATGGCTACACCTTC. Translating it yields CASSIAAPGNGYTF.

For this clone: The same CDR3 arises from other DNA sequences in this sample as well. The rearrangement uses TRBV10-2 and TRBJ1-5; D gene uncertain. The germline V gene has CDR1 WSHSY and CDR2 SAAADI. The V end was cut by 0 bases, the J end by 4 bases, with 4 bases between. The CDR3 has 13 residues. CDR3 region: CASSESGNQPQHF. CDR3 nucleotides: TGCGCCAGCAGTGAGTCGGGGAATCAGCCCCAGCATTTT.

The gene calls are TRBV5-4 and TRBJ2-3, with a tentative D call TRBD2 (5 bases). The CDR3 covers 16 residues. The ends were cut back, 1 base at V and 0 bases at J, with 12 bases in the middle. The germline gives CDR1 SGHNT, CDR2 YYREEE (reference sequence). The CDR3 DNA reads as TGTGCCAGCAGCTTGAGCGGCTCCTCTAGCACAGATACGCAGTATTTT. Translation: CASSLSGSSSTDTQYF.

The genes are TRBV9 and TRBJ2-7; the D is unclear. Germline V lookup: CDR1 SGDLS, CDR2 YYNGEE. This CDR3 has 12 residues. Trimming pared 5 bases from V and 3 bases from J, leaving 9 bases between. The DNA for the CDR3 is TGTGCCAGCAGTCCTACCGGCTACGAGCAGTACTTC. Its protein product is CASSPTGYEQYF.

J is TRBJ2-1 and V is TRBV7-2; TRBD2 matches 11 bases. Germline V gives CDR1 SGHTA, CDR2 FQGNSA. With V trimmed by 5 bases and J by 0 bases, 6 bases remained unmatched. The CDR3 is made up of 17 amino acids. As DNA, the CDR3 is TGTGCCAGCAGCCTGGGACTAGCGGAGGACTCCTACAATGAGCAGTTCTTC. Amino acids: CASSLGLAEDSYNEQFF.

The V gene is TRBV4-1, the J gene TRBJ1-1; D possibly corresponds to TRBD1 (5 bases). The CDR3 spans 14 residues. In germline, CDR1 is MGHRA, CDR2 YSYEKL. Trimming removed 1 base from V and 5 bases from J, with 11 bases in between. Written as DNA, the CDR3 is TGCGCCAGCAGCCAAGGGGGCGGGCCGACTGAAGCTTTCTTT. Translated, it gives CASSQGGGPTEAFF.

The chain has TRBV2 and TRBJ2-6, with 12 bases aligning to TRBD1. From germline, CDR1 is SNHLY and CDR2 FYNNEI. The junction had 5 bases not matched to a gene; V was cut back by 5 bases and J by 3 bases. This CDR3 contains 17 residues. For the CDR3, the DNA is TGTGCCAGCAGTCCGGGACAGGGGGCAGGTGGGGCCAACGTCCTGACTTTC. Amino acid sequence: CASSPGQGAGGANVLTF.

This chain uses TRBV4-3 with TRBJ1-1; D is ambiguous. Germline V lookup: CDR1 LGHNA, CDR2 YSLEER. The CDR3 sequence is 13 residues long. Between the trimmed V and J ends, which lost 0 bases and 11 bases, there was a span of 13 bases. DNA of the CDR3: TGCGCCAGCAGCCAAGATCTTCGGCGAGACGCTTTCTTT. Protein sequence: CASSQDLRRDAFF.

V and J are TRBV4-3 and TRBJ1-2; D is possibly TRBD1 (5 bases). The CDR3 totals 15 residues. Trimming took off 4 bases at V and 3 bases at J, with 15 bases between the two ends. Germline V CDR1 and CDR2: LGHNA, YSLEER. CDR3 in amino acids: CASSRVAGPDYGYTF. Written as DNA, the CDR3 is TGCGCCAGCAGCCGCGTCGCGGGGCCTGACTATGGCTACACCTTC.